This note documents a single T cell receptor (beta chain) sequence. These data originate in a study of cytomegalovirus exposure and HLA in healthy donors. The PCR was carried out with 60 Vbeta primers and 13 Jbeta primers. TCRdb's table, derived via immunoSEQ multiplex PCR, lists solely in-frame clones and lacks some. The sample carries around 200,000 clones, roughly 85% recorded once. Sequenced input: PBMCs. The TCR sequence derives from a woman in her forties or fifties in good health and CMV-seronegative.

CDR3 amino acids: CASSLEGTANTEAFF. DNA for the CDR3: TGTGCCAGCAGCTTAGAAGGGACAGCGAACACTGAAGCTTTCTTT. The V gene is TRBV11-2, the J gene TRBJ1-1; the match to TRBD1 covers 7 bases. The CDR3 is 15 residues long. Per germline, CDR1 SGHAT and CDR2 FQNNGV. V lost 0 bases to trimming and J lost 1 base; unmatched junction nucleotides: 2.